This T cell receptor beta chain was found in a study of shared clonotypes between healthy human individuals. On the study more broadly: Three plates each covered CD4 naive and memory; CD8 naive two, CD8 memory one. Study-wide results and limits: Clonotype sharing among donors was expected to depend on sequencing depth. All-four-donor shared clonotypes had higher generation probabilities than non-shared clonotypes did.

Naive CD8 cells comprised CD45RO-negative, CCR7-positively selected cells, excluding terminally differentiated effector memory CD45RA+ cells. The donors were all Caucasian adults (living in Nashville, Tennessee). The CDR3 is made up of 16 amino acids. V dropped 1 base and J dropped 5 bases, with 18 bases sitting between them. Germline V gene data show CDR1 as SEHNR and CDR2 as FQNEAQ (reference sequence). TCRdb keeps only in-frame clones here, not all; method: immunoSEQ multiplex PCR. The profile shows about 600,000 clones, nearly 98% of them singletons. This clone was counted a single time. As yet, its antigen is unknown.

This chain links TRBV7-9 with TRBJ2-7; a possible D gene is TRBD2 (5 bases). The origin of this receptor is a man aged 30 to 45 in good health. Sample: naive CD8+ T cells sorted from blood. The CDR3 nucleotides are TGTGCCAGCAGCTTAGTCTTACGGGGATCTACTGACGAGCAGTACTTC. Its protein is CASSLVLRGSTDEQYF.